This T cell receptor (beta chain) was retrieved from a study of shared clonotypes between healthy human individuals. Findings of the study overall: Clonotype sharing across donors was expected to vary with sequencing depth.

Sequenced by immunoSEQ multiplex PCR; TCRdb stores in-frame clones only, minus some. The sample records around 510,000 clones, around 77% being singletons. Every donor, a Caucasian adult, lived in Nashville, Tennessee. Unsorted samples drew genomic DNA from 100 million or so PBMCs. In its sample, this clone was seen many times. The antigen remains unidentified. This CDR3 comprises 13 residues. From germline, CDR1 is MNHNY and CDR2 SVGAGI (reference sequence). V was cut by 5 bases and J by 9 bases, with 16 bases left in between. The origin of this receptor is a woman in her thirties or forties in good health. Some clones in this sample may be carry-over from other donors' samples. The V call is TRBV6-6, the J call TRBJ1-1; a possible D gene is TRBD1 (5 bases). Sequencing was performed on PBMCs. The CDR3 DNA follows: TGTGCCAGCAGTGGGGCCCGGTCAGGCCAAGCTTTCTTT. The encoded protein is CASSGARSGQAFF.